This passage covers 28 T cell receptor beta chains from one sample sequenced in a study of T cell responses to AZD1222 COVID-19 vaccine. The method was immunoSEQ multiplex PCR; TCRdb's version includes in-frame clones alone and lacks a portion of them. The sample records about 97,000 clones, about 90% being singletons. Material: peripheral blood, obtained on day 0 of AZD1222 vaccination. The source of these receptors is an adult in good health.

The chain employs TRBV6-5 and TRBJ1-2, with D unresolved. The CDR3 loop spans 11 amino acids. The germline gives CDR1 MNHEY, CDR2 SVGAGI. V shed 7 bases and J shed 7 bases, with 10 bases lying between them. The CDR3 DNA is TGTGCCAGCAACTGGGGTGGTGGCTACACCTTC. Protein sequence: CASNWGGGYTF.

V is TRBV7-2 and J is TRBJ1-5, with unresolved D. Germline lookup yields CDR1 SGHTA and CDR2 FQGNSA. The CDR3 loop spans 17 amino acids. V was clipped by 5 bases and J by 7 bases, with 24 bases between them. The chain's CDR3 is CASSPTDVEGSWQPQHF. The CDR3 nucleotides read TGTGCCAGCAGCCCCACGGATGTGGAGGGTTCTTGGCAGCCCCAGCATTTT.

The chain couples TRBV4-2 to TRBJ2-5; 7 positions agree with TRBD2. Trimming removed 0 bases from V and 5 bases from J; junction bases left unmatched: 12. Per the germline V gene, CDR1 is LGHNA and CDR2 is YNFKEQ. This CDR3 has 17 amino acids. CDR3 region: CASSQEARTRSVETQYF. The CDR3 bases are TGTGCCAGCAGCCAAGAGGCTAGGACTAGAAGCGTCGAGACCCAGTACTTC.

The chain is built from TRBV3-1 (or the pseudogene TRBV3-2) and TRBJ1-6; no clear D gene. CDR3 length equals 11 residues. Trimming pared 0 bases from V and 15 bases from J, leaving 6 bases between. Germline lookup yields CDR1 LGHDT and CDR2 YNNKEL (reference sequence). The CDR3 DNA sequence: TGTGCCAGCAGCCAAGATGGCAACCTCCACTTT. It specifies CASSQDGNLHF.

The chain joins TRBV7-3 to TRBJ2-1, with 10 bases identical to TRBD2. Germline CDR1 is SGHTA and CDR2 is FQGTGA. The V gene end was trimmed by 2 bases and the J gene end by 6 bases; junction bases not matched to a gene: 4. This CDR3 has 15 amino acids. The CDR3 DNA reads as TGTGCCAGCAGCTTAGTTCTAGCGGGGGCCAATGAGCAGTTCTTC. It specifies CASSLVLAGANEQFF.

The V and J genes are TRBV19 and TRBJ2-1; D gene uncertain. The germline CDR1 and CDR2 sequences are LNHDA and SQIVND (reference sequence). The CDR3 covers 15 residues. V gave up 1 base and J gave up 6 bases, with 13 bases separating them. The CDR3 nucleotides are TGTGCCAGTAGTATAGGGGCCCCAGGCGCCAATGAGCAGTTCTTC. Translation: CASSIGAPGANEQFF.

This sequence joins TRBV18 and TRBJ2-2; D is uncertain. CDR3 length: 14 residues. V was trimmed by 5 bases and J by 3 bases, leaving 10 bases between them. CDR1 is KGHSH, CDR2 LQKENI, per germline. DNA of the CDR3: TGTGCCAGCTCAAACGTGCCGGACACCGGGGAGCTGTTTTTT. Protein: CASSNVPDTGELFF.

J is TRBJ1-2 and V is TRBV11-3; no definite D call. The CDR3 totals 18 residues. The V and J ends lost 2 bases and 8 bases respectively, with 27 bases between them. Germline loops: CDR1 SGHNT, CDR2 YENEEA. The CDR3 sequence: CASSLQASIGVLAAGYTF. Written as DNA, the CDR3 is TGTGCCAGCAGCTTACAGGCAAGTATTGGGGTGCTCGCAGCGGGCTACACCTTC.

The genes are TRBV28 and TRBJ1-2, with D possibly matching TRBD1 (6 bases). Trimming shortened V by 4 bases and J by 7 bases, and 16 bases separated the two germline ends. CDR1 is MDHEN and CDR2 is SYDVKM in the germline V gene. The CDR3 contains 14 residues. This CDR3 reads CASSWVGGLGGYTF. In DNA form, the CDR3 reads TGTGCCAGCAGTTGGGTTGGGGGGCTAGGTGGCTACACCTTC.

This clone was counted between two and nine times. V is TRBV3-1 (or the pseudogene TRBV3-2) and J is TRBJ2-1, with 7 bases aligning to TRBD2. CDR3 length equals 13 residues. Trimming took 5 bases from V and 10 from J; bases not matched to a gene: 8. Germline assignment: CDR1 LGHDT and CDR2 YNNKEL (reference sequence). The CDR3 nucleotides read TGTGCCAGCAGCTTTTCTAAGCGGGGCGAGCAGTTCTTC. It specifies CASSFSKRGEQFF.

The rearrangement joins TRBV29-1 to TRBJ1-2; D may be TRBD1 (6 bases). Germline CDR1 reads SQVTM; CDR2 reads ANQGSEA. Between the trimmed V and J ends, which lost 3 bases and 4 bases, there was a span of 15 bases. The CDR3 is 14 amino acids. In nucleotides, the CDR3 is TGCAGCGTTGACTCACAGGGAGTAGGCTATGGCTACACCTTC. Its translation: CSVDSQGVGYGYTF.

The chain recombines TRBV2 with TRBJ1-2, with a possible D match to TRBD1 (6 bases). V was clipped by 6 bases and J by 5 bases, with 10 bases between them. Germline CDR1 is SNHLY and CDR2 is FYNNEI. This CDR3 spans 12 amino acids. The DNA of the CDR3 is TGTGCCAGCAGAGCAGGGGCTTATGGCTACACCTTC. Translation gives CASRAGAYGYTF.

J is TRBJ1-4 and V is TRBV4-2, with D possibly TRBD1 on 6 matching bases. The ends were cut back, 1 base at V and 3 bases at J, with 12 bases in the middle. CDR3 length equals 16 residues. CDR1 LGHNA and CDR2 YNFKEQ come from the germline V gene. CDR3 DNA sequence: TGTGCCAGCAGCCAAGGGCTCCGGGGGCCTAATGAAAAACTGTTTTTT. Its translation: CASSQGLRGPNEKLFF.

The J gene is TRBJ1-5, the V gene TRBV30, with D possibly being TRBD1 (5 bases). Per germline, CDR1 GTSNPN and CDR2 SVGIG (reference sequence). V shed 4 bases and J shed 0 bases, with 7 bases lying between them. The CDR3 is made up of 13 amino acids. CDR3 region: CAWKQDSNQPQHF. The CDR3 region has the DNA TGTGCCTGGAAACAGGATAGCAATCAGCCCCAGCATTTT.

This chain connects TRBV7-3 to TRBJ2-5, with D possibly TRBD1 on 5 matching bases. From germline, CDR1 is SGHTA and CDR2 FQGTGA. Trimming took off 3 bases at V and 3 bases at J, with 8 bases between the two ends. The length of the CDR3 is 13 residues. CDR3 sequence: CASSFQGKETQYF. The DNA of the CDR3 is TGTGCCAGCAGCTTCCAGGGTAAAGAGACCCAGTACTTC.

V usage is TRBV10-3 and J usage is TRBJ2-3; D gene uncertain. CDR1 ENHRY and CDR2 SYGVKD come from the germline V gene. This CDR3 has 13 residues. V was clipped by 6 bases and J by 0 bases, with 7 bases between them. DNA for the CDR3: TGTGCCATCAGACATCCAAGCACAGATACGCAGTATTTT. Protein: CAIRHPSTDTQYF.

Here the CDR3 reads CSVLRTGNYGYTF. The CDR3 nucleotides read TGCAGCGTGTTAAGGACAGGGAACTATGGCTACACCTTC. This sequence joins TRBV29-1 and TRBJ1-2; 8 bases are shared with TRBD1. The CDR3 spans 13 residues. Trimming took 6 bases from V and 2 from J; bases not matched to a gene: 5. Germline V CDR1 and CDR2: SQVTM, ANQGSEA.

The chain carries TRBV5-1 and TRBJ1-1; 7 nucleotides agree with TRBD1. V dropped 4 bases and J dropped 4; count of bases not matched to a gene: 13. Germline-derived CDR1 and CDR2 are SGHRS and YFSETQ. The CDR3 sequence is 16 residues long. The CDR3 loop reads CASSPGGTGAVTEAFF. The CDR3, as DNA: TGCGCCAGCAGCCCGGGAGGTACAGGGGCCGTCACTGAAGCTTTCTTT.

This sequence joins TRBV5-1 and TRBJ1-1; no clear D gene. Trimming took off 0 bases at V and 0 bases at J, with 12 bases between the two ends. Germline-derived CDR1 and CDR2 are SGHRS and YFSETQ. This CDR3 is 16 amino acids long. The CDR3 DNA reads as TGCGCCAGCAGCTTGGCTGACGGGAGATTGAACACTGAAGCTTTCTTT. This gives the protein CASSLADGRLNTEAFF.

A single count supports this clone. The rearrangement uses TRBV5-1 and TRBJ1-2; possibly TRBD1 for D (6 bases). Germline CDR1 is SGHRS and CDR2 is YFSETQ. The CDR3 has 14 amino acids. Trimming removed 0 bases from V and 5 bases from J, with 11 bases in between. The CDR3 DNA reads TGCGCCAGCAGCTTGGAGGGAGGGGGTTATGGCTACACCTTC. It encodes CASSLEGGGYGYTF.

This chain joins TRBV4-2 and TRBJ2-3, with D possibly being TRBD2 (5 bases). This CDR3 region has 16 residues. The germline V gene has CDR1 LGHNA and CDR2 YNFKEQ. V was pared by 0 bases and J by 0 bases, with 10 bases between. Here the CDR3 reads CASSQEVGVSTDTQYF. The CDR3 DNA follows: TGTGCCAGCAGCCAAGAGGTCGGGGTCAGCACAGATACGCAGTATTTT.

In its sample, this clone was seen once. The V and J genes are TRBV19 and TRBJ2-3; 9 positions agree with TRBD1. The germline V gene has CDR1 LNHDA and CDR2 SQIVND (reference sequence). The CDR3 totals 15 residues. V shed 6 bases and J 0 bases; nucleotides not matched to a gene: 4. DNA of the CDR3: TGTGCCAGTAGCCGGGGGACAGGGAGCACAGATACGCAGTATTTT. It specifies CASSRGTGSTDTQYF.

The V call is TRBV5-1, the J call TRBJ2-7; D call uncertain. Per the germline V gene, CDR1 is SGHRS and CDR2 is YFSETQ. CDR3 length: 13 residues. Trimming removed 0 bases at V and 4 bases at J, with 8 bases between. CDR3 in amino acids: CASSLARRYEQYF. The CDR3 DNA is TGCGCCAGCAGCTTGGCAAGGCGGTACGAGCAGTACTTC.

The CDR3 protein is CASSQGPGEAFF. CDR3 nucleotides: TGTGCCAGCAGCCAAGGGCCAGGTGAAGCTTTCTTT. The V gene is TRBV3-1 (or the pseudogene TRBV3-2), the J gene TRBJ1-1; D uncertain. Trimming shortened V by 1 base and J by 7 bases, and 7 bases separated the two germline ends. CDR1 and CDR2 from the germline V gene are LGHDT and YNNKEL (reference sequence). The CDR3 has 12 residues.

CDR3 nucleotides: TGTGCCAGCAGTGAATTAACCGACTACGAGCAGTACTTC. Its translation is CASSELTDYEQYF. This rearrangement joins TRBV6-1 to TRBJ2-7; D not resolved. CDR1 and CDR2 (germline): MNHNS, SASEGT. V gave up 2 bases and J gave up 3 bases, with 8 bases separating them. The CDR3 spans 13 residues.

The CDR3 region has the DNA TGCGCCAGCAGTGGGGATAACACTGAAGCTTTCTTT. Translation: CASSGDNTEAFF. The rearrangement uses TRBV10-1 and TRBJ1-1; the D is unclear. Deletions cut 4 bases from V and 2 bases from J, with 5 bases between. CDR1 is WNHNN, CDR2 SYGVQD, per germline (reference sequence). The CDR3 has 12 amino acids.

DNA of the CDR3: TGTGCCAGCAGTTACTCGGACAGGGGGCTCACTGAAGCTTTCTTT. Residues: CASSYSDRGLTEAFF. The V call is TRBV6-5, the J call TRBJ1-1, with 11 bases aligning to TRBD1. Germline trimming cut 0 bases from V and 4 bases from J; bases unmatched to any gene: 1. The CDR3 runs 15 residues. Germline-derived CDR1 and CDR2 are MNHEY and SVGAGI.

V gene TRBV5-4 combines with J gene TRBJ2-1; tentatively, D is TRBD2 (6 bases). Trimming pared 3 bases from V and 7 bases from J, leaving 14 bases between. The CDR3 totals 14 residues. Germline V lookup: CDR1 SGHNT, CDR2 YYREEE (reference sequence). CDR3 nucleotides: TGTGCCAGCAGCTCTTGGATAGGAGGGAATGAGCAGTTCTTC. It translates to CASSSWIGGNEQFF.